The 24 T cell receptor beta chains below come from one sample, sequenced in a study of CD8 T cells in ankylosing spondylitis. One entry per CDR3 protein results from TCRdb running MiXCR on the 5' RACE reads. The sample consists of some 130,000 distinct CDR3 sequences, approximately 7.4% of them appearing once. The sample consisted of blood, either unsorted or a sorted T cell fraction (not recorded which). These TCRs come from a female donor with ankylosing spondylitis or in good health (not recorded which).

This chain links TRBV18 with TRBJ1-2, with TRBD1 identical over 7 bases. Losses at the gene ends were 6 bases for V and 2 bases for J; bases not matched to a gene: 9. Germline V gene data show CDR1 as KGHSH and CDR2 as LQKENI. The CDR3 runs to 15 residues. Here the CDR3 reads CASSHLDRTNYGYTF. CDR3 nucleotides: TGTGCCAGCTCCCATCTGGACAGGACAAACTATGGCTACACCTTC.

This clonotype has at least ten counts. This chain uses TRBV27 with TRBJ1-5, with unresolved D. Germline CDR1 MNHEY, CDR2 SMNVEV (reference sequence). Trimming cost V 6 bases and J 8 bases, with 14 bases left between them. This CDR3 region has 13 residues. The CDR3 here is CASRLSGWEPQHF. In DNA, the CDR3 is TGTGCCAGCAGACTGAGCGGCTGGGAGCCCCAGCATTTT.

This clonotype was counted ten times or more. This sequence joins TRBV5-5 and TRBJ1-4, with no clear D. Germline V gene lookup returns CDR1 SGHKS and CDR2 YYEKEE (reference sequence). Deletions cut 4 bases from V and 3 bases from J, with 13 bases between. This CDR3 contains 15 residues. The CDR3 sequence: CASSADGLPNEKLFF. CDR3 sequence (DNA): TGTGCCAGCAGCGCAGACGGCCTACCTAATGAAAAACTGTTTTTT. The full variable domain, in which reference TRBV5-5 and TRBJ1-4 provide the parts outside the CDR3, is DAGVTQSPTHLIKTRGQQVTLRCSPISGHKSVSWYQQVLGQGPQFIFQYYEKEERGRGNFPDRFSARQFPNYSSELNVNALLLGDSALYLCASSADGLPNEKLFFGSGTQLSVL.

There are many counts of this clonotype. The gene calls are TRBV11-3 and TRBJ2-7; D perhaps matches TRBD2 (6 bases). Trimming shortened V by 1 base and J by 4 bases, and 23 bases separated the two germline ends. This CDR3 is built from 18 residues. The germline gives CDR1 SGHNT, CDR2 YENEEA. In DNA form, the CDR3 reads TGTGCCAGCAGCTTAGTGAGAGGCGCGACCATCGCGGGGTACGAGCAGTACTTC. The encoded protein is CASSLVRGATIAGYEQYF.

This clonotype showed up many times. The genes are TRBV20-1 and TRBJ1-4; D is possibly TRBD1 (5 bases). The germline gives CDR1 DFQATT, CDR2 SNEGSKA (reference sequence). V was shortened by 6 bases and J by 8 bases, with 16 bases between the two germline ends. This CDR3 has 13 amino acids. CDR3 coding DNA: TGCAGTGCAACCGAAGGGGTAAACGAAAAACTGTTTTTT. Protein sequence: CSATEGVNEKLFF.

This clonotype was observed many times. The rearrangement links TRBV27 to TRBJ1-2; perhaps TRBD1 as D (5 bases). Germline V gene data show CDR1 as MNHEY and CDR2 as SMNVEV (reference sequence). Trimming removed 0 bases at V and 3 bases at J, with 11 bases between. The CDR3 extends over 15 amino acids. CDR3 protein: CASSLSKGDDYGYTF. For the CDR3, the DNA is TGTGCCAGCAGTTTATCGAAAGGGGATGACTATGGCTACACCTTC.

This clonotype has at least ten counts. The chain uses TRBV20-1 and TRBJ1-1; D might be TRBD1 (5 bases). Trimming cost V 0 bases and J 8 bases, with 16 bases left between them. CDR3 length: 14 amino acids. Germline values: CDR1 DFQATT, CDR2 SNEGSKA (reference sequence). In DNA form, the CDR3 reads TGCAGTGCTAGAGATGGGGGGGGTGAATACGAAGCTTTCTTT. Translation gives CSARDGGGEYEAFF.

The count of this clonotype is one. V is TRBV3-1 and J is TRBJ2-3; D gene uncertain. Germline V gene sequence: CDR1 LGHDT, CDR2 YNNKEL (reference sequence). This CDR3 spans 18 amino acids. The V end was cut by 10 bases, the J end by 0 bases, with 26 bases between. CDR3 bases: TGTGCCACCTCCCCCCAGGCGGCAGCGTCGACTAGCACAGATACGCAGTATTTT. Residues: CATSPQAAASTSTDTQYF.

This clonotype was observed at least ten times. The chain is built from TRBV27 and TRBJ1-2, with D unresolved. Germline CDR1 is MNHEY and CDR2 is SMNVEV (reference sequence). V lost 5 bases and J lost 4, with 17 bases in between. The CDR3 is made up of 15 amino acids. CDR3 amino acids: CASSKRFTDSYGYTF. As DNA, the CDR3 is TGTGCCAGCAGTAAGCGCTTTACGGATTCCTATGGCTACACCTTC.

This clonotype has just a few counts. This chain uses TRBV5-1 with TRBJ1-2; D gene ambiguous. Germline V lookup: CDR1 SGHRS, CDR2 YFSETQ. The CDR3 extends over 14 amino acids. Deletions cut 0 bases from V and 6 bases from J, with 12 bases between. In DNA form, the CDR3 reads TGCGCCAGCAGCTTGGGAGGGAAGTTGGATGGCTACACCTTC. Encoded protein: CASSLGGKLDGYTF.

This clonotype was picked up many times. The V and J genes are TRBV7-6 and TRBJ2-3; TRBD2 matches at 11 bases. CDR3 length equals 17 residues. Germline V lookup: CDR1 SGHVS, CDR2 FNYEAQ. V gave up 1 base and J gave up 2 bases; unmatched junction bases: 5. The CDR3 nucleotides read TGTGCCAGCAGCTTAGTTACTAGCGGGGGCTTCACAGATACGCAGTATTTT. This codes for CASSLVTSGGFTDTQYF.

This clonotype was seen at least ten times. The chain uses TRBV5-1 and TRBJ2-3, with D possibly being TRBD1 (6 bases). In germline, CDR1 is SGHRS, CDR2 YFSETQ. The V and J ends lost 1 base and 1 base respectively, with 16 bases between them. CDR3 length: 17 amino acids. In DNA, the CDR3 is TGCGCCAGCAGCTTGTGGAGGCCCCGGACAGGCACAGATACGCAGTATTTT. Translation: CASSLWRPRTGTDTQYF.

This clonotype has at least ten counts. The CDR3 here is CASSPGQGAMEGYTF. The CDR3 DNA reads TGTGCCAGCTCACCGGGACAGGGGGCGATGGAGGGCTACACCTTC. The J gene is TRBJ1-2, the V gene TRBV18; 12 bases are a match to TRBD1. The CDR3 is 15 residues long. V shed 3 bases and J 8 bases; nucleotides not matched to a gene: 7. Germline V CDR1 and CDR2: KGHSH, LQKENI.

This clonotype has a count of ten or more. This chain joins TRBV7-2 and TRBJ2-7; D is ambiguous. CDR3 length equals 14 residues. Germline lookup yields CDR1 SGHTA and CDR2 FQGNSA. V lost 2 bases, J lost 0 bases, and 8 bases lay in between. The CDR3 reads CASSLQEISYEQYF. The CDR3 nucleotides are TGTGCCAGCAGCTTACAGGAAATCTCCTACGAGCAGTACTTC.

This clonotype appeared many times. V usage is TRBV5-1 and J usage is TRBJ2-7, with 7 bases that match TRBD1. Germline CDR1 and CDR2: SGHRS and YFSETQ. Trimming took 0 bases from V and 2 from J; bases not matched to a gene: 2. The CDR3 extends over 14 amino acids. The CDR3 nucleotides are TGCGCCAGCAGCTTGGCGGGACAGACCTACGAGCAGTACTTC. Its translation is CASSLAGQTYEQYF.

This clonotype has more than one count but fewer than ten. A clone one base away is much larger, so this may be a read error. The V gene is TRBV2, the J gene TRBJ2-5; 8 nucleotides agree with TRBD2. Germline assignment: CDR1 SNHLY and CDR2 FYNNEI. The CDR3 totals 14 residues. CDR3 bases: TGTGCCAGCAGCCCCCGGGGGGGGAAAGAGGCCCAGTACTTC. This codes for CASSPRGGKEAQYF.

This clonotype was picked up many times. The CDR3 sequence is CAISESWTVPYNEQFF. The CDR3 nucleotides are TGTGCCATCAGTGAGTCGTGGACAGTTCCCTACAATGAGCAGTTCTTC. V usage is TRBV10-3 and J usage is TRBJ2-1; a possible D gene is TRBD1 (6 bases). This CDR3 spans 16 amino acids. Trimming left V 0 bases short and J 2 bases short, with 11 bases between. Per germline, CDR1 ENHRY and CDR2 SYGVKD.

This clonotype was seen repeatedly, ten times or more. This rearrangement joins TRBV9 to TRBJ1-2; the D gene is possibly TRBD1 (5 bases). The CDR3 is 13 residues long. The V end lost 0 bases, the J end lost 8 bases, and 11 bases lay between the germline ends. The V gene's germline CDR1 is SGDLS and CDR2 YYNGEE. The CDR3 sequence: CASSVGPGDGYTF. The CDR3 DNA follows: TGTGCCAGCAGCGTAGGACCCGGGGACGGCTACACCTTC. The full variable domain, with the rest looked up from reference TRBV9 and TRBJ1-2, is DSGVTQTPKHLITATGQRVTLRCSPRSGDLSVYWYQQSLDQGLQFLIQYYNGEERAKGNILERFSAQQFPDLHSELNLSSLELGDSALYFCASSVGPGDGYTFGSGTRLTVV.

Ten or more counts support this clonotype. Its ends do not fully match the called genes, so a read error is possible. The chain uses TRBV4-1 and TRBJ1-1; unclear D gene. The germline gives CDR1 MGHRA, CDR2 YSYEKL. CDR3 size: 13 residues. The CDR3 here is CASSRGVNTEAFF. The DNA of the CDR3 is TGTGCCAGCAGTCGGGGAGTGAACACTGAAGCTTTCTTT.

The sample holds many counts of this clonotype. CDR3 protein: CASTPGQAAQYGYTF. DNA for the CDR3: TGTGCCAGCACTCCCGGGCAGGCCGCCCAATATGGCTACACCTTC. This sequence joins TRBV5-6 and TRBJ1-2; no clear D. V was shortened by 6 bases and J by 5 bases, with 20 bases between the two germline ends. CDR1 and CDR2 (germline): SGHDT, YYEEEE. The CDR3 covers 15 residues. Variable domain in full (rest from reference TRBV5-6 and TRBJ1-2): DAGVTQSPTHLIKTRGQQVTLRCSPKSGHDTVSWYQQALGQGPQFIFQYYEEEERQRGNFPDRFSGHQFPNYSSELNVNALLLGDSALYLCASTPGQAAQYGYTFGSGTRLTVV.

This clonotype was observed many times. V is TRBV5-1 and J is TRBJ2-4; 7 nucleotides agree with TRBD2. The CDR3 has 16 residues. The junction had 8 bases not matched to a gene; V was cut back by 0 bases and J by 5 bases. CDR1 is SGHRS and CDR2 is YFSETQ in the germline V gene. The DNA of the CDR3 is TGCGCCAGCAGCTTGGCCGCCGGGGGGAGCGAAAACATTCAGTACTTC. As protein: CASSLAAGGSENIQYF.

This clonotype occurred many times. This CDR3 is CASSSWTAEQYF. Here the CDR3 DNA reads TGTGCCAGCAGTTCCTGGACAGCCGAGCAGTACTTC. The chain uses TRBV28 and TRBJ2-7, with a possible D match to TRBD1 (6 bases). The ends were cut back, 4 bases at V and 6 bases at J, with 10 bases in the middle. Germline CDR1 is MDHEN and CDR2 is SYDVKM. The CDR3 is 12 residues long.

Many counts were recorded for this clonotype. The gene calls are TRBV25-1 and TRBJ2-1; D is undetermined. The CDR3 spans 11 residues. V lost 3 bases, J lost 6 bases, and 3 bases lay in between. Germline values: CDR1 MGHDK, CDR2 SYGVNS. CDR3: CASSDFNEQFF. The DNA for the CDR3 is TGTGCCAGCAGTGATTTCAATGAGCAGTTCTTC.

In this sample, this clonotype turned up many times. The CDR3 here is CASSQDGGLRDRGRNEQFF. The CDR3 DNA sequence: TGCGCCAGCAGCCAAGATGGGGGATTACGGGACAGGGGTAGGAATGAGCAGTTCTTC. The V and J genes are TRBV4-3 and TRBJ2-1, with 10 bases lining up with TRBD1. The CDR3 runs to 19 residues. The V and J ends lost 0 bases and 7 bases, in that order; junction bases with no gene match: 15. Germline loops: CDR1 LGHNA, CDR2 YSLEER.